Below, 11 T cell receptor beta chains from the same sample are listed, as sequenced in a study of lymphopenia after photon versus proton radiotherapy. Sequencing was performed with immunoSEQ multiplex PCR; in TCRdb, only in-frame clones are kept and a portion is missing. Here the sample spans some 40,000 clones, about 86% being singletons. This sample comprised peripheral blood, obtained from a patient treated with proton-based radiotherapy. Receptors originate from a woman in her seventies with pancreatic cancer. Some clones in this sample may be carry-over from other donors' samples.

CDR3 nucleotides: TGTGCCAGCCAGCTGTCGGATAGCAATCAGCCCCAGCATTTT. Translated, it gives CASQLSDSNQPQHF. The chain links TRBV6-6 to TRBJ1-5, with unresolved D. V was shortened by 8 bases and J by 0 bases, with 11 bases between the two germline ends. Germline CDR1 is MNHNY and CDR2 is SVGAGI (reference sequence). This CDR3 comprises 14 residues.

The CDR3: CASSPGLAGATDTQYF. DNA for the CDR3: TGTGCCAGCAGCCCCGGACTAGCGGGAGCCACAGATACGCAGTATTTT. The chain carries TRBV11-1 and TRBJ2-3, with TRBD2 matching over 13 bases. The V gene's germline CDR1 is SGHAT and CDR2 FQDESV (reference sequence). This CDR3 has 16 residues. V lost 5 bases and J lost 2; bases outside the gene matches: 4.

The chain couples TRBV28 to TRBJ2-3, with 7 positions matching TRBD1. With V trimmed by 7 bases and J by 6 bases, 10 bases remained unmatched. The CDR3 runs to 14 residues. In germline, CDR1 is MDHEN, CDR2 SYDVKM. CDR3 residues: CASKRQGLIDTQYF. Here the CDR3 DNA reads TGTGCCAGCAAACGACAGGGTTTGATCGATACGCAGTATTTT.

This clone was detected only once. The chain carries TRBV30 and TRBJ2-1; TRBD2 aligns across 8 bases. The CDR3 is 11 amino acids. CDR1 GTSNPN and CDR2 SVGIG come from the germline V gene (reference sequence). The CDR3 loop is CAAGLAGEQFF. CDR3 DNA sequence: TGTGCGGCGGGCTTAGCGGGAGAGCAGTTCTTC.

This clone was observed once. The genes are TRBV11-2 and TRBJ2-1; D is uncertain. V was clipped by 2 bases and J by 4 bases, with 6 bases between them. The length of the CDR3 is 13 residues. CDR1 is SGHAT, CDR2 FQNNGV, per germline. Here the CDR3 DNA reads TGTGCCAGCAGCTTACCTGTTTACAATGAGCAGTTCTTC. It codes for CASSLPVYNEQFF.

The chain combines TRBV6-5 with TRBJ2-5, with D possibly TRBD1 on 5 matching bases. Germline lookup yields CDR1 MNHEY and CDR2 SVGAGI. The CDR3 extends over 15 amino acids. With 6 bases removed from V and 2 bases from J, the gap between germline ends came to 16 bases. CDR3 in amino acids: CASRERTFLQETQYF. The CDR3 DNA reads TGTGCCAGCAGAGAGAGGACATTCTTACAAGAGACCCAGTACTTC.

The V gene is TRBV5-5, the J gene TRBJ1-1; D is ambiguous. CDR1 is SGHKS and CDR2 is YYEKEE in the germline V gene (reference sequence). This CDR3 spans 14 amino acids. V dropped 0 bases and J dropped 0 bases, with 6 bases sitting between them. CDR3 region: CASSLDYVNTEAFF. The CDR3 DNA is TGTGCCAGCAGCTTGGACTATGTGAACACTGAAGCTTTCTTT.

The rearrangement uses TRBV15 and TRBJ1-5; 9 bases line up with TRBD1. The CDR3 sequence is 14 residues long. The ends lost 4 bases at V and 7 bases at J; junction bases unmatched: 5. The germline CDR1 and CDR2 sequences are LNHNV and YYDKDF (reference sequence). For the CDR3, the DNA is TGTGCCACCAGCAAAACAGGGGGCGGACAGCCCCAGCATTTT. Amino acids: CATSKTGGGQPQHF.

This chain connects TRBV6-1 to TRBJ2-2, with no clear D. The germline V gene has CDR1 MNHNS and CDR2 SASEGT. The CDR3 sequence is 14 residues long. The germline V and J ends were trimmed by 4 bases and 0 bases, with 6 bases remaining between them. CDR3 DNA: TGTGCCAGCAGTGCTGACACGAACACCGGGGAGCTGTTTTTT. Residues: CASSADTNTGELFF.

The chain combines TRBV5-6 with TRBJ2-2, with 12 nucleotides matching TRBD2. Germline CDR1 is SGHDT and CDR2 is YYEEEE. This CDR3 region has 16 residues. V shed 1 base and J 4 bases; nucleotides not matched to a gene: 2. The chain's CDR3 is CASSLPSGRATGELFF. DNA for the CDR3: TGTGCCAGCAGCTTGCCTAGCGGGAGGGCCACCGGGGAGCTGTTTTTT.

This chain joins TRBV6-5 and TRBJ2-3, with 7 nucleotides matching TRBD1. The CDR3 is made up of 12 amino acids. Germline CDR1 MNHEY, CDR2 SVGAGI. V shed 6 bases and J 11 bases; nucleotides not matched to a gene: 8. The CDR3 DNA is TGTGCCAGCAGATCCCCGGGACAGCTGCAGTATTTT. Its protein product is CASRSPGQLQYF.